A selection of T cell receptor beta chains follows, all from one sample in a study of shared clonotypes between healthy human individuals. Generated by immunoSEQ multiplex PCR, the TCRdb table keeps only in-frame clones and is missing some. The sample yields 1,100,000 or so clones, 75% to 80% seen once. The specimen sequenced was memory CD4+ T cells from PBMCs. These receptors were taken from a man between 18 and 35 years old in good health. Some clones in this sample may be carry-over from other donors' samples. The CDR3 runs from the conserved cysteine through the conserved F or W. A D gene is named only where the DNA matches it firmly. Size tells how often a clone was seen (once, few, many) or the class of an expanded clone, and some rows leave it out.

TRBD2	.	TRBJ2-7	TRBV10-3	CAIRETSGSYEQYF	TGTGCCATCAGAGAAACTAGCGGGAGCTACGAGCAGTACTTC
TRBD1	.	TRBJ2-7	TRBV28	CASTMTGTVYEQYF	TGTGCCAGCACCATGACAGGGACAGTCTACGAGCAGTACTTC
.	.	TRBJ1-1	TRBV10-1	CARRRAPGWRMAEAFF	TGCGCCAGACGTAGAGCTCCGGGGTGGAGGATGGCTGAAGCTTTCTTT
TRBD1	.	TRBJ1-2	TRBV10-3	CAISAGQDYGYTF	TGTGCCATCAGTGCGGGACAGGACTATGGCTACACCTTC
.	.	TRBJ2-3	TRBV9	CASSVWLGGPDTQYF	TGTGCCAGCAGCGTATGGCTAGGGGGTCCAGATACGCAGTATTTT
.	.	TRBJ2-3	TRBV9	CASSVLGGVEDTQYF	TGTGCCAGCAGCGTCTTAGGGGGAGTGGAAGATACGCAGTATTTT
.	.	TRBJ1-4	TRBV5-1	CASSLVSGGEKLFF	TGCGCCAGCAGCTTGGTGTCTGGAGGTGAAAAACTGTTTTTT
.	.	TRBJ1-4	TRBV18	CASSPQRGGTNEKLFF	TGTGCCAGCTCACCTCAGCGGGGGGGGACGAATGAAAAACTGTTTTTT
TRBD2	.	TRBJ2-1	TRBV15	CATSRGTSGRAREQFF	TGTGCCACCAGCAGAGGGACTAGCGGGAGGGCCAGGGAGCAGTTCTTC
TRBD2	.	TRBJ2-7	TRBV14	CASSQSLADKQYF	TGTGCCAGCAGCCAATCTCTAGCGGACAAGCAGTACTTC
.	.	TRBJ2-7	TRBV30	CAWSVADLYF	TGTGCCTGGAGTGTGGCTGACCTGTACTTC
.	.	TRBJ1-3	TRBV7-2	CASSPRGVRGNTIYF	TGTGCCAGCAGCCCACGAGGGGTGAGAGGAAACACCATATATTTT
TRBD2	.	TRBJ2-2	TRBV11-1	CASSLRLASTGELFF	TGTGCCAGCAGCCTGAGACTAGCGAGCACCGGGGAGCTGTTTTTT
.	.	TRBJ2-1	TRBV5-1	CASSLDRGAYYNEQFF	TGCGCCAGCAGCTTGGACCGGGGCGCCTACTACAATGAGCAGTTCTTC
TRBD2	many	TRBJ2-1	TRBV7-9	CASSPSGGLYNEQFF	TGTGCCAGCAGCCCGAGCGGGGGACTGTACAATGAGCAGTTCTTC
.	.	TRBJ2-6	TRBV28	CASSLPSGTGANVLTF	TGTGCCAGCAGTTTACCTTCAGGGACTGGGGCCAACGTCCTGACTTTC
.	once	TRBJ2-4	TRBV19	CASSPWGRQLAKNIQYF	TGTGCCAGTAGTCCCTGGGGGAGGCAACTAGCCAAAAACATTCAGTACTTC
.	.	TRBJ1-2	TRBV28	CASSPPHRNGYTF	TGTGCCAGCAGTCCCCCGCACAGGAATGGCTACACCTTC
.	.	TRBJ1-5	TRBV7-2	CASSLDGGGKPQHF	TGTGCCAGCAGCTTAGATGGGGGTGGGAAGCCCCAGCATTTT
.	.	TRBJ2-3	TRBV6-1	CASSLEAPFTDTQYF	TGTGCCAGCAGTTTGGAGGCCCCCTTCACAGATACGCAGTATTTT
.	.	TRBJ1-1	TRBV29-1	CSVAKQLNTEAFF	TGCAGCGTTGCGAAACAGCTGAACACTGAAGCTTTCTTT
.	few	TRBJ2-2	TRBV21-1	CARVTTSGRPGELFF	TGTGCCAGGGTAACAACTAGCGGGAGGCCCGGGGAGCTGTTTTTT
.	.	TRBJ2-3	TRBV29-1	CSVAGIMTDTQYF	TGCAGCGTTGCGGGGATTATGACAGATACGCAGTATTTT
.	once	TRBJ2-7	TRBV7-9	CASSFSAGEQYF	TGTGCCAGCAGCTTTTCAGCGGGCGAGCAGTACTTC
.	.	TRBJ1-3	TRBV18	CASSQARSGNTIYF	TGTGCCAGCTCACAAGCGCGCTCTGGAAACACCATATATTTT
.	.	TRBJ2-7	TRBV5-4	CASSEVEAYEQYF	TGTGCCAGCAGCGAAGTAGAAGCCTACGAGCAGTACTTC
.	.	TRBJ2-7	TRBV15	CATSRDGFSAYEQYF	TGTGCCACCAGCAGAGATGGGTTCAGTGCCTACGAGCAGTACTTC
TRBD2	.	TRBJ2-7	TRBV11-2	CASTLGPGTRGAYEQYF	TGTGCCAGCACCCTGGGACCCGGGACTAGGGGCGCCTACGAGCAGTACTTC
.	.	TRBJ2-7	TRBV7-2	CASSSRGLDSYEQYF	TGTGCCAGCAGCTCGCGCGGACTGGACTCCTACGAGCAGTACTTC
TRBD2	.	TRBJ2-5	TRBV9	CASSNRGSGAVKETQYF	TGTGCCAGCAGCAATAGAGGGAGCGGGGCTGTGAAAGAGACCCAGTACTTC
.	.	TRBJ2-1	TRBV5-4	CASSRGSSGPYNEQFF	TGTGCCAGCAGCCGGGGATCCAGCGGCCCATACAATGAGCAGTTCTTC
.	.	TRBJ1-5	TRBV2	CASSKGLGNQPQHF	TGTGCCAGCAGTAAGGGACTGGGCAATCAGCCCCAGCATTTT
.	once	TRBJ2-3	TRBV6-1	CASSGWGQLTDTQYF	TGTGCCAGCAGTGGATGGGGCCAGCTCACAGATACGCAGTATTTT
.	.	TRBJ1-1	TRBV5-5	CASSSTGWDTEAFF	TGTGCCAGCAGCTCCACAGGGTGGGACACTGAAGCTTTCTTT
.	.	TRBJ1-4	TRBV5-1	CASSLKPPGTNEKLFF	TGCGCCAGCAGCTTGAAGCCCCCAGGGACTAATGAAAAACTGTTTTTT
.	.	TRBJ1-4	TRBV6-5	CASSLDRRGEKLFF	TGTGCCAGCAGCTTAGACAGGAGGGGAGAAAAACTGTTTTTT
.	.	TRBJ2-2	TRBV27	CASSLSRASNTGELFF	TGTGCCAGCAGTTTATCGCGAGCCTCGAACACCGGGGAGCTGTTTTTT
TRBD1	.	TRBJ2-7	TRBV25-1	CASRGDRAYEQYF	TGTGCCAGCAGAGGGGACAGAGCCTACGAGCAGTACTTC
TRBD1	.	TRBJ2-2	TRBV28	CASSLRTGYTGELFF	TGTGCCAGCAGTCTACGGACAGGGTACACCGGGGAGCTGTTTTTT
TRBD1	once	TRBJ1-5	TRBV7-6	CASSPGQAQMPQHF	TGTGCCAGCAGCCCAGGACAGGCACAGATGCCCCAGCATTTT
.	once	TRBJ1-5	TRBV28	CASSLMGPRNQPQHF	TGTGCCAGCAGTTTAATGGGGCCTCGTAATCAGCCCCAGCATTTT
.	.	TRBJ2-1	TRBV5-1	CASSLGATSNEQFF	TGCGCCAGCAGCTTGGGAGCGACTAGCAATGAGCAGTTCTTC
.	.	TRBJ2-7	TRBV5-1	CASSLGGVETYEQYF	TGCGCCAGCAGCTTGGGAGGGGTCGAGACCTACGAGCAGTACTTC
TRBD2	many	TRBJ2-7	TRBV4-3	CASSLPGTSLYYEQYF	TGCGCCAGCAGCCTGCCCGGGACTAGCCTCTACTACGAGCAGTACTTC
TRBD1	few	TRBJ2-1	TRBV6-1	CASSGQGRNEQFF	TGTGCCAGCAGTGGACAGGGGAGGAATGAGCAGTTCTTC
.	many	TRBJ1-4	TRBV2	CASSSSEKLFF	TGTGCCAGCAGTTCGAGCGAAAAACTGTTTTTT
.	.	TRBJ2-1	TRBV7-2	CASSQGSWYNEQFF	TGTGCCAGCAGCCAGGGCTCATGGTACAATGAGCAGTTCTTC
.	.	TRBJ2-1	TRBV6-1	CASSEVGRGPSNEQFF	TGTGCCAGCAGTGAAGTCGGGAGGGGGCCGAGCAATGAGCAGTTCTTC
.	few	TRBJ1-5	TRBV28	CASSPPALAQHF	TGTGCCAGCAGTCCGCCGGCTTTGGCCCAGCATTTT
TRBD2	.	TRBJ2-7	TRBV29-1	CSGSGSTYEQYF	TGCAGCGGTAGCGGGAGTACCTACGAGCAGTACTTC
.	once	TRBJ1-3	TRBV7-8	CASSSGHSGNTIYF	TGTGCCAGCAGCTCTGGGCACTCTGGAAACACCATATATTTT
.	.	TRBJ2-7	TRBV4-3	CASSQQTQGIPYEQYF	TGCGCCAGCAGCCAACAGACACAGGGAATTCCCTACGAGCAGTACTTC
.	.	TRBJ2-7	TRBV7-2	CASSLGLILNYEQYF	TGTGCCAGCAGCTTAGGCTTGATCCTCAACTACGAGCAGTACTTC
TRBD2	.	TRBJ2-7	TRBV28	CASSLRGAGAHEQYF	TGTGCCAGCAGTTTACGGGGAGCGGGAGCTCACGAGCAGTACTTC
TRBD1	.	TRBJ2-7	TRBV18	CASSPGQGLTYEQYF	TGTGCCAGCTCACCGGGACAGGGACTCACCTACGAGCAGTACTTC
.	.	TRBJ1-2	TRBV4-2	CASSQGTVYGYTF	TGTGCCAGCAGCCAGGGGACGGTATATGGCTACACCTTC
.	.	TRBJ1-2	TRBV28	CASSFSGRIYGYTF	TGTGCCAGCAGTTTTAGTGGACGAATCTATGGCTACACCTTC
.	once	TRBJ2-3	TRBV29-1	CSVRRERVDTQYF	TGCAGCGTTAGACGGGAGAGGGTAGATACGCAGTATTTT
TRBD1	.	TRBJ2-7	TRBV5-8	CASSLEGQTPHEQYF	TGTGCCAGCAGCTTGGAGGGACAGACCCCCCACGAGCAGTACTTC